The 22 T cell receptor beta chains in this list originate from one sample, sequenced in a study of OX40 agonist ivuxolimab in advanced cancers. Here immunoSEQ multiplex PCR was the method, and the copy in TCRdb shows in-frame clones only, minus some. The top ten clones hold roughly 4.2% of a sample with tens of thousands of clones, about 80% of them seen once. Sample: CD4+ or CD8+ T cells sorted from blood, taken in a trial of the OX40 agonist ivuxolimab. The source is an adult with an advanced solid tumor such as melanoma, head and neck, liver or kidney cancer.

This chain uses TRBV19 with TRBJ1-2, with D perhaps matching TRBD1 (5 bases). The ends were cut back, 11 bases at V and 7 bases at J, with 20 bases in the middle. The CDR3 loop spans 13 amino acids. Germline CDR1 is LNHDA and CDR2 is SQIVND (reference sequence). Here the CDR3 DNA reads TGTGCCCTAAGGTGGGCAGGGACGGGTGGCTACACCTTC. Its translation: CALRWAGTGGYTF.

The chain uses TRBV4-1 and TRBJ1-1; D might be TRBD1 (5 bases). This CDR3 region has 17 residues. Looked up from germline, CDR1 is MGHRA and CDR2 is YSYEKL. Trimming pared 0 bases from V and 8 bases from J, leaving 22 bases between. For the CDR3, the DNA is TGCGCCAGCAGCCAAGAACCTCAAGCGGGACGCTTTAGCGAAGCTTTCTTT. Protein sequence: CASSQEPQAGRFSEAFF.

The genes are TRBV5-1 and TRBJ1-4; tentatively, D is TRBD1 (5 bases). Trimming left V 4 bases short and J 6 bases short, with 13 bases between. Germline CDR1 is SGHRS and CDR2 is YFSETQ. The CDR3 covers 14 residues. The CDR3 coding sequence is TGCGCCAGCAGCCCAGGGAGGGTTGATGAAAAACTGTTTTTT. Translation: CASSPGRVDEKLFF.

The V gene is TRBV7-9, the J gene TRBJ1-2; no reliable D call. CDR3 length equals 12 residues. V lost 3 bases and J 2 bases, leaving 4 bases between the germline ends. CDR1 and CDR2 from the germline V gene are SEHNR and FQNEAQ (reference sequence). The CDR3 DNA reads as TGTGCCAGCAGCTTCAGCAACTATGGCTACACCTTC. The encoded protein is CASSFSNYGYTF.

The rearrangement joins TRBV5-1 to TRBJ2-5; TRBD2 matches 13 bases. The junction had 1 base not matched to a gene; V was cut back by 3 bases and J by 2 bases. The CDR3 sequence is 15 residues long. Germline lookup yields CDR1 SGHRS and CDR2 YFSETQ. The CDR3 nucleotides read TGCGCCAGCAGCTCGGGACTAGCGGGACAAGAGACCCAGTACTTC. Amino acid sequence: CASSSGLAGQETQYF.

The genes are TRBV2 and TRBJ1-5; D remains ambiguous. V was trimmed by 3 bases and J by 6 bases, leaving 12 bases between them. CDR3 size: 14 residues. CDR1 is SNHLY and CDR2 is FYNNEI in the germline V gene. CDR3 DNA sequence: TGTGCCAGCAGTGACGATGGGGTCCGTCAGCCCCAGCATTTT. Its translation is CASSDDGVRQPQHF.

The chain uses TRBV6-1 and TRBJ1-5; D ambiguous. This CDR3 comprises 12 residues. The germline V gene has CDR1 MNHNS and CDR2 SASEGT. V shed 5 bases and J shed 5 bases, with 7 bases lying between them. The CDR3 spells CASSSSHQPQHF. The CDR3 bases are TGTGCCAGCAGTTCTTCCCATCAGCCCCAGCATTTT.

CDR3 nucleotide sequence: TGCGCCAGCAACAAGCGGCAGGGAGGAACAGATACGCAGTATTTT. Residues: CASNKRQGGTDTQYF. The chain is built from TRBV5-1 and TRBJ2-3; a weak D match, TRBD2 (6 bases). CDR3 size: 15 residues. Germline assignment: CDR1 SGHRS and CDR2 YFSETQ. V was shortened by 6 bases and J by 3 bases, with 17 bases between the two germline ends.

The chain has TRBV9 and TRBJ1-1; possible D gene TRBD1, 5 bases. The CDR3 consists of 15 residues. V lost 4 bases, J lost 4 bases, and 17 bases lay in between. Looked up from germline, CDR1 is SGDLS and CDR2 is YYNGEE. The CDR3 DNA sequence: TGTGCCAGCAGCACGGGGGAGACAGTCCCCACTGAAGCTTTCTTT. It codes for CASSTGETVPTEAFF.

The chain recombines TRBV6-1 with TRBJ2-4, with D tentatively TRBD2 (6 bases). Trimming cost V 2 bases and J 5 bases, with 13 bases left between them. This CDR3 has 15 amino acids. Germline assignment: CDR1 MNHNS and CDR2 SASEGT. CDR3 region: CASSESWTNQNIQYF. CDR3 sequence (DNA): TGTGCCAGCAGTGAAAGTTGGACTAACCAAAACATTCAGTACTTC.

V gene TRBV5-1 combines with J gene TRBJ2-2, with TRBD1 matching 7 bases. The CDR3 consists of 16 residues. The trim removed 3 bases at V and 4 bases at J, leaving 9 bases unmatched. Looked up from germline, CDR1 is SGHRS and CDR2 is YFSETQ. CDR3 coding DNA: TGCGCCAGCAGCTCGTCTCGGACAGGAATCACCGGGGAGCTGTTTTTT. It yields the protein CASSSSRTGITGELFF.

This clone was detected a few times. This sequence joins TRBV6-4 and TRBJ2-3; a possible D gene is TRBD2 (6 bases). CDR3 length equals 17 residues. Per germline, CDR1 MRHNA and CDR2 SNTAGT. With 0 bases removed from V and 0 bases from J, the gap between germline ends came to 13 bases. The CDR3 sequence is CASSDSRRGVSTDTQYF. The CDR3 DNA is TGTGCCAGCAGTGACTCCAGGCGGGGCGTTAGCACAGATACGCAGTATTTT.

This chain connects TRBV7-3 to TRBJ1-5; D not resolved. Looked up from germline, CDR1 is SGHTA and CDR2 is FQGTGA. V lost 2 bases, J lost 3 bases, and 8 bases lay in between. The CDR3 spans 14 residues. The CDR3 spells CASSLGVTNQPQHF. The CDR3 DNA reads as TGTGCCAGCAGCTTAGGCGTCACCAATCAGCCCCAGCATTTT.

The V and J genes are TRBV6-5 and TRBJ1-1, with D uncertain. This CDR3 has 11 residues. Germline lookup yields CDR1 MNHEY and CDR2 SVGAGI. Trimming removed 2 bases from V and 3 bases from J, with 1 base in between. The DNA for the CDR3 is TGTGCCAGCAGTTACCACACTGAAGCTTTCTTT. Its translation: CASSYHTEAFF.

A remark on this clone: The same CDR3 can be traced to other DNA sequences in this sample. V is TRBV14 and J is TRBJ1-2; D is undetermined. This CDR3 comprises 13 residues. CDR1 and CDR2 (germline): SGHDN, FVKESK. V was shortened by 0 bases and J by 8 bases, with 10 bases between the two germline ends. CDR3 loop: CASSQDLRKGYTF. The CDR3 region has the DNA TGTGCCAGCAGCCAAGACCTCAGGAAGGGCTACACCTTC.

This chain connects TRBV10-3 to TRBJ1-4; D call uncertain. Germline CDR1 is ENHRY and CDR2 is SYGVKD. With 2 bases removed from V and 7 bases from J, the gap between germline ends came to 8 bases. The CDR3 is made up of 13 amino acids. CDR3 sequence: CAISEGVGEKLFF. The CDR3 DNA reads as TGTGCCATCAGTGAGGGGGTGGGTGAAAAACTGTTTTTT.

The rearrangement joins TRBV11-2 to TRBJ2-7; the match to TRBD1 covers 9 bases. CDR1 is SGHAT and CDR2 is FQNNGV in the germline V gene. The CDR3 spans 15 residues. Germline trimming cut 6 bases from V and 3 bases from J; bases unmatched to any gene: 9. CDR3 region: CASRPNRGLFYEQYF. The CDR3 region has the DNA TGTGCCAGCAGACCTAACAGGGGGCTCTTCTACGAGCAGTACTTC.

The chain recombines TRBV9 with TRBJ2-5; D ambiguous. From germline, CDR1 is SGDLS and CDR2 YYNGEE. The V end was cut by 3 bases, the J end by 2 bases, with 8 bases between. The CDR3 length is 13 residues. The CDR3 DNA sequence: TGTGCCAGCAGCGCCCACTTACAAGAGACCCAGTACTTC. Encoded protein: CASSAHLQETQYF.

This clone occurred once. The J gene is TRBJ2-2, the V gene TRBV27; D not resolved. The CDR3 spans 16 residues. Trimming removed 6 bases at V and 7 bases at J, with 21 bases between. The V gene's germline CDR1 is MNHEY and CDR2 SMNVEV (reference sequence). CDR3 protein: CASSFGILRVDGELFF. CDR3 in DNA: TGTGCCAGCAGCTTCGGCATCCTAAGGGTGGACGGGGAGCTGTTTTTT.

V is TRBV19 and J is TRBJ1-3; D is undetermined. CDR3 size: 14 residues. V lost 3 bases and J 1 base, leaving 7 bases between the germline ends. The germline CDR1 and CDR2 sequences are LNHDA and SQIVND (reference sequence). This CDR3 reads CASSIARSGNTIYF. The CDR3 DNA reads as TGTGCCAGTAGTATCGCCAGATCTGGAAACACCATATATTTT. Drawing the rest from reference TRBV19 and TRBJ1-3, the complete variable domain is DGGITQSPKYLFRKEGQNVTLSCEQNLNHDAMYWYRQDPGQGLRLIYYSQIVNDFQKGDIAEGYSVSREKKESFPLTVTSAQKNPTAFYLCASSIARSGNTIYFGEGSWLTVV.

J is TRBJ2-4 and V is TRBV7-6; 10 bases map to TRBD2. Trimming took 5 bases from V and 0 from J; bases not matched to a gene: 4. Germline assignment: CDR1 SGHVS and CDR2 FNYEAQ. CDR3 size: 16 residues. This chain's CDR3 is CASSDGLAVAKNIQYF. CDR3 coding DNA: TGTGCCAGCAGCGATGGACTAGCGGTAGCCAAAAACATTCAGTACTTC.

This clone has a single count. DNA of the CDR3: TGTGCCAGCAGTGGCGGACAGGCACGAATGAACACTGAAGCTTTCTTT. Translating it yields CASSGGQARMNTEAFF. The V gene is TRBV27, the J gene TRBJ1-1, with 7 bases lining up with TRBD1. The CDR3 totals 16 residues. J gave up 0 bases and V 5 bases, and 9 bases lay outside the gene matches. CDR1 MNHEY and CDR2 SMNVEV come from the germline V gene (reference sequence).